This T cell receptor beta chain comes out of a study of blood T cell repertoires in COVID-19 (TCRdb year 2020). Regarding the complete study: Samples from collaborators originated in the United States, Italy and Spain and spanned both the acute and convalescent phases of COVID-19. The samples were drawn from the first 160 participants of the ongoing ImmuneRACE study and from some 1,300 subjects provided by 6 global collaborators. The prospective study material was composed of cDNA or gDNA derived from T cells, B-cell-depleted T cells, or PBMCs. The repertoires were released in a freely available public database intended as a resource for research on the immune response to SARS-CoV-2. HLA class I and class II types, where available, came from metadata supplied by the sample provider rather than from assay-based typing. Sample metadata almost always included a de-identified subject ID, COVID-19 status, age in years and sex. Subjects who had been exposed to COVID-19, were actively infected with it, or had recovered from it provided the deeply sampled blood TCRbeta repertoires that made up the dataset. Points the paper makes about the study in general: The amount of clinical and demographic metadata varied by source and participant and was provided uncurated.

CDR1 SQVTM and CDR2 ANQGSEA are derived from the germline V gene. The CDR3 measures 11 amino acids from cysteine to phenylalanine. Here the CDR3 DNA is all that survives: 33 bases in frame from base 1. Trimming removed 7 bases from V and 4 bases from J; the gene matches leave 2 bases unexplained. In regard to this clone: No cognate antigen has been identified for it. Nothing much larger sits one base from this clone, and base qualities are not available.

Participants in the prospective study were enrolled through a virtual design, were aged 18 to 89 years, and lived in roughly 26 United States geographic areas. In the prospective study, cohorts were assigned on the basis of participant-reported clinical history obtained from a screening survey and a study questionnaire. For ImmuneRACE Cohort 3, a participant was defined as recovered based on two consecutive negative NP/OP PCR tests, clearance by a healthcare professional, or resolution of symptoms. Mobile phlebotomists in the prospective study collected whole blood, serum and a nasopharyngeal or oropharyngeal swab from every participant. Participants in the prospective study had the option to provide additional blood draws and questionnaires over a roughly two-month period. Blood samples from the prospective study were shipped frozen or at room temperature prior to DNA extraction. The immunoSEQ Assay, a bias-controlled multiplex PCR, was used to amplify TCRbeta CDR3 regions from genomic DNA. As for the authors' bioinformatics: The number of nucleated cells in each sample was estimated from the amplification of reference gene primers within the assay. To quantify the absolute abundance of each unique TCRbeta CDR3 rearrangement, sequence reads were collapsed and filtered. For each sample, productive Simpson clonality was calculated by taking the square root of Simpson's diversity index across productive rearrangements. TCRdb re-hosts the immuneACCESS table, in-frame sequences only. Its copies lack some clones; in the studies checked, an unresolved V gene accounts for under half of them, and the cause for the rest is not known. V and J calls and clone size are copied from that table; D and trimming were computed from the DNA. This sample comprises a few hundred thousand clones, around nine tenths of them detected only once. 8% to 10% of the sample belongs to the ten largest clones.

This sequence originates from a man aged 35 to 55 who had recovered from COVID-19. The sequence links TRBV29-1 to TRBJ2-5; 8 bases in between match TRBD1. Material: PBMCs or T cells enriched from blood (not recorded which). Here the CDR3 is given as CSGTGIETQYF. The base sequence is TGCAGCGGGACAGGGATAGAGACCCAGTACTTC. Reference TRBV29-1 and TRBJ2-5 proteins supply the regions before and after the CDR3; the full variable domain is: SAVISQKPSRDICQRGTSLTIQCQVDSQVTMMFWYRQQPGQSLTLIATANQGSEATYESGFVIDKFPISRPNLTFSTLTVSNMSPEDSSIYLCSGTGIETQYFGPGTRLLVL.